What follows is one T cell receptor beta chain and its context. In the study's own analysis: Reference gene primer amplification yielded estimated nucleated cell counts. Profiled with immunoSEQ multiplex PCR; TCRdb holds only in-frame clones, not every one. From that table come the V and J calls and clone size; the DNA was used to work out D and trimming. The data contain tens of thousands of clones, 83% of them singletons. The sample belongs to a study of blood T cell repertoires in COVID-19. Study background: There were acute and convalescent COVID-19 samples, and they came from the United States, Italy and Spain. Sources were T cells, B-cell-depleted T cells, or PBMCs; the material itself was cDNA or gDNA.

This CDR3 spans 16 amino acids. CDR1 MGHRA and CDR2 YSYEKL come from the germline V gene. The ends were cut back, 1 base at V and 0 bases at J, with 11 bases in the middle. The clonotype was recovered from a human donor in a cohort sampled during active COVID-19. Sequenced material: peripheral blood. This chain joins TRBV4-1 and TRBJ2-3; tentatively, D is TRBD1 (6 bases). CDR3 protein: CASSQVPTGSTDTQYF. CDR3 bases: TGCGCCAGCAGCCAAGTTCCGACAGGAAGCACAGATACGCAGTATTTT.